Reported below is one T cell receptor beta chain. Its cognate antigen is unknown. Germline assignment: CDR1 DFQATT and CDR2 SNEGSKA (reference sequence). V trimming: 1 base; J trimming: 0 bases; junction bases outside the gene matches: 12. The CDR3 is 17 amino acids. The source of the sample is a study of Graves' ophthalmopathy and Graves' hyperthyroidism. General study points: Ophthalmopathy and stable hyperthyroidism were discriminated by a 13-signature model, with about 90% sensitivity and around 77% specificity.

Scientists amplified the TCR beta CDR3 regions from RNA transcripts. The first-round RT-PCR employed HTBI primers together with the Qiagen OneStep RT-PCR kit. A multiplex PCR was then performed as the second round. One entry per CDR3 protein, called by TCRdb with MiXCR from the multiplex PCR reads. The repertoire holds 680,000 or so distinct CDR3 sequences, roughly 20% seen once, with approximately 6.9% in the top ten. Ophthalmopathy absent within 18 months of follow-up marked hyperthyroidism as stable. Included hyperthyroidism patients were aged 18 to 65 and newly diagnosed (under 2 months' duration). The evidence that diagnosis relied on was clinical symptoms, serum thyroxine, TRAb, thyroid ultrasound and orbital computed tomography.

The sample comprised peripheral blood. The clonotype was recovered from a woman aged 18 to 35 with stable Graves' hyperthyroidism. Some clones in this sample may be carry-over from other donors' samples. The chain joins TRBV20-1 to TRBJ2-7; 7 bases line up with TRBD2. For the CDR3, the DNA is TGCAGTGCTAGAGGAGGCTCTGGCGGGAGCGTCTCCTACGAGCAGTACTTC. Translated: CSARGGSGGSVSYEQYF.